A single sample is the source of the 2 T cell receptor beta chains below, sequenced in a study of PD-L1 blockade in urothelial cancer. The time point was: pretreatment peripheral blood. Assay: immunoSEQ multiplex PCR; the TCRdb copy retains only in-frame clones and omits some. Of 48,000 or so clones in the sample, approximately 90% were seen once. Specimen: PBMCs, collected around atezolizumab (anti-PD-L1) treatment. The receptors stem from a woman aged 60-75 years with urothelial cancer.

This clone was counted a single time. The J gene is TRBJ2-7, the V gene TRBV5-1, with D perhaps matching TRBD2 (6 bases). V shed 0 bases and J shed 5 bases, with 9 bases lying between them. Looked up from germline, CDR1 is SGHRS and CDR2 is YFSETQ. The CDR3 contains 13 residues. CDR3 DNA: TGCGCCAGCAGCTTGGGGCTAGCGAACGAGCAGTACTTC. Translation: CASSLGLANEQYF.

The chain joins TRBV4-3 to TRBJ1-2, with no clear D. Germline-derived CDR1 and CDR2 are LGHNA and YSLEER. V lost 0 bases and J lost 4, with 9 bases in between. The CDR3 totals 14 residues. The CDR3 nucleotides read TGCGCCAGCAGCCAAGATTTACAGATCTATGGCTACACCTTC. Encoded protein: CASSQDLQIYGYTF.